This T cell receptor (beta chain) was retrieved from a study of cytomegalovirus exposure and HLA in healthy donors. The germline V gene has CDR1 MNHNS and CDR2 SASEGT. The V segment lost 2 bases and the J segment 0 bases; nucleotides outside the gene matches: 6. The CDR3 has 16 amino acids. It was with 60 Vbeta and 13 Jbeta primers that the PCR ran. Here immunoSEQ multiplex PCR was the method, and the copy in TCRdb shows in-frame clones only, minus some. The profile shows some 65,000 clones, approximately 82% of them singletons. Study results and caveats: A later analysis appeared to link common viral pathogens to several of the most significant clusters. Presence/absence analysis assumed near-uniform sequencing depth across donors. The authors enumerated 150 to 200 TCR beta chains as linked to cytomegalovirus.

In regard to this clone: Its target is not known.

Nominally healthy donors provided the samples, though records likely missed some immune exposures. The specimen was PBMCs. The rearrangement uses TRBV6-1 and TRBJ2-7, with 8 bases that match TRBD1. This TCR was sampled from a girl aged 10 to 17 in good health and CMV-seropositive. The CDR3 DNA reads as TGTGCCAGCAGTGAATCGGGGACAGGAGGCTCCTACGAGCAGTACTTC. Translating gives CASSESGTGGSYEQYF.